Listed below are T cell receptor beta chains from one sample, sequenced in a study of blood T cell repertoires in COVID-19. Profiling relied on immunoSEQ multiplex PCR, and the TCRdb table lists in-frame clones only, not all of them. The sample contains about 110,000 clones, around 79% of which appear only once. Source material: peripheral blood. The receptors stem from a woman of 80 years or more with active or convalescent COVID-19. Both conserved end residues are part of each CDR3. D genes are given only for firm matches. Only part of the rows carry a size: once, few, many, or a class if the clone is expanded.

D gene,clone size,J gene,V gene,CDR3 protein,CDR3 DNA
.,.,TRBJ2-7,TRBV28,CASDGGKPFEQYF,TGTGCCAGCGATGGGGGCAAACCATTCGAGCAGTACTTC
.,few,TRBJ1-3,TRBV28,CASSLPTDSGNTIYF,TGTGCCAGCAGTTTACCCACAGACTCTGGAAACACCATATATTTT
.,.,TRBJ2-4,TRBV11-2,CASSLLIDTIAKNIQYF,TGTGCCAGCAGCTTACTTATTGACACCATAGCCAAAAACATTCAGTACTTC
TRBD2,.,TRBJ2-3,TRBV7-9,CASSLPLAAQAADTQYF,TGTGCCAGCAGCTTGCCGCTAGCGGCGCAAGCGGCAGATACGCAGTATTTT
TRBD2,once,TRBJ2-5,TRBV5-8,CASRALAGRETQYF,TGTGCCAGCAGGGCACTAGCGGGACGGGAGACCCAGTACTTC
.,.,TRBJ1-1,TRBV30,CAWRSGTKPTEAFF,TGTGCCTGGAGGTCGGGTACCAAGCCCACTGAAGCTTTCTTT
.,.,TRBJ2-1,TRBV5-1,CASNAGSSYNEQFF,TGCGCCAGCAACGCCGGTTCTTCCTACAATGAGCAGTTCTTC
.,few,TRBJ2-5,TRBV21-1,CASSKASLAGDRETQYF,TGTGCCAGCAGCAAAGCATCCCTAGCGGGAGACAGAGAGACCCAGTACTTC
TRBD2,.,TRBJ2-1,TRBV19,CASSIELAGVRNEQFF,TGTGCCAGTAGTATTGAACTAGCGGGAGTCCGGAATGAGCAGTTCTTC
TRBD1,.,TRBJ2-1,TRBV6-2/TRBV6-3,CASSYSGQGATGNNEQFF,TGTGCCAGCAGTTACTCGGGACAGGGGGCGACGGGTAACAATGAGCAGTTCTTC
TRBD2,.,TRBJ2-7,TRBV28,CASSLSAGGLYEQYF,TGTGCCAGCAGTTTATCGGCGGGAGGGCTCTACGAGCAGTACTTC
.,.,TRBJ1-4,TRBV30,CAWDSQRSGENEKLFF,TGTGCCTGGGACTCCCAGAGGTCCGGGGAGAATGAAAAACTGTTTTTT
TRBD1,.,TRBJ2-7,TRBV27,CASSALQGASSYEQYF,TGTGCCAGCAGCGCTCTACAGGGGGCGAGCTCCTACGAGCAGTACTTC
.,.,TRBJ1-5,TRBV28,CASNPDSNQPQHF,TGTGCCAGCAACCCAGATAGCAATCAGCCCCAGCATTTT
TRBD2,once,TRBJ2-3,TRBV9,CASSVSGKMDTQYF,TGTGCCAGCAGCGTCAGCGGGAAGATGGATACGCAGTATTTT
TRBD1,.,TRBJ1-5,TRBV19,CASRSRQGASQPQHF,TGTGCCAGTAGGAGCCGACAGGGGGCGTCCCAGCCCCAGCATTTT
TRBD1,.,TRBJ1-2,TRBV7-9,CASSLEGDRVISGYTF,TGTGCCAGCAGCTTAGAGGGAGACAGGGTGATAAGTGGCTACACCTTC
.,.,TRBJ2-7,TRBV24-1,CATNDLEEQYF,TGTGCCACCAATGATTTGGAGGAGCAGTACTTC
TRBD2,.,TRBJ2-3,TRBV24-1,CATSDHKREWTDTQYF,TGTGCCACCAGTGACCACAAGCGGGAGTGGACAGATACGCAGTATTTT
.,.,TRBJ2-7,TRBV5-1,CASSPAPQGGHEQYF,TGCGCCAGCAGTCCTGCACCGCAGGGGGGCCACGAGCAGTACTTC
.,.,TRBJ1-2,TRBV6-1,CASSERGQLNYGYTF,TGTGCCAGCAGTGAACGAGGACAGCTTAACTATGGCTACACCTTC
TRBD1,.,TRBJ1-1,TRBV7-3,CASSLIGQGEAFF,TGTGCCAGCAGCCTCATTGGACAGGGTGAAGCTTTCTTT
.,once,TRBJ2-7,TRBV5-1,CASSPTGTYEQYF,TGCGCCAGCAGCCCTACAGGTACCTACGAGCAGTACTTC
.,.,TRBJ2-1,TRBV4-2,CASSQDPPSRGNEQFF,TGTGCCAGCAGCCAAGATCCCCCTAGTAGGGGCAATGAGCAGTTCTTC
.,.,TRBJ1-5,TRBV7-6,CASSSLAGRGSQPQHF,TGTGCCAGCAGCTCGTTAGCGGGCAGGGGAAGCCAGCCCCAGCATTTT
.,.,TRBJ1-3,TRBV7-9,CASSSLSGNTIYF,TGTGCCAGCAGCTCCCTTTCTGGAAACACCATATATTTT